This T cell receptor beta chain originates from a study of blood T cell repertoires in COVID-19. On the study more broadly: From T cells, B-cell-depleted T cells, or PBMCs came the material, which was cDNA or gDNA.

How the authors handled the data: Amplification of reference gene primers provided the estimated nucleated cell counts. The method was immunoSEQ multiplex PCR; TCRdb's version includes in-frame clones alone and lacks a portion of them. The V and J calls and clone size are taken from that table; D and trimming were inferred from the DNA. The top ten clones hold over 2% of a sample with about 270,000 clones, around 87% of them seen once. CDR3 length: 16 amino acids. Germline CDR1 is SGHRS and CDR2 is YFSETQ. Deletions cut 1 base from V and 8 bases from J, with 20 bases between. Allocation to cohorts depended on clinical history reported by the participants. Two negative PCRs, clearance, or symptom resolution had been documented for recovered Cohort 3 donors.

Sequenced sample: PBMCs or T cells enriched from blood (not recorded which). The V and J genes are TRBV5-1 and TRBJ2-3; possible D gene TRBD2, 5 bases. This clonotype was sampled from a woman between 18 and 29 years old who had recovered from COVID-19. DNA of the CDR3: TGCGCCAGCAGCTTGATGCTAGCTTCGGTTCGCGGTACGCAGTATTTT. Translated, it gives CASSLMLASVRGTQYF.